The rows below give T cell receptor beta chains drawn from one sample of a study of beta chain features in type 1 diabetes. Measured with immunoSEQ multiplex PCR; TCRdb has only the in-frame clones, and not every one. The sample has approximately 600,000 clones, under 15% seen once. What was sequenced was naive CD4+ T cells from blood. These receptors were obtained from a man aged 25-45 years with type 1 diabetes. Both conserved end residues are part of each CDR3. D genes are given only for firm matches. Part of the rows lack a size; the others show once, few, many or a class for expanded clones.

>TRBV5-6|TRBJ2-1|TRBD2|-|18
CASSSPAGGLIFANEQFF
TGTGCCAGCAGCTCTCCAGCGGGGGGTCTCATATTTGCCAATGAGCAGTTCTTC
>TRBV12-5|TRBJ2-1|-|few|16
CASGSQRAERGNEQFF
TGTGCTAGTGGTTCCCAGCGGGCCGAACGCGGGAATGAGCAGTTCTTC
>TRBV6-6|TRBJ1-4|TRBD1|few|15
CASSYSDRDNEKLFF
TGTGCCAGCAGTTACTCGGACAGGGACAATGAAAAACTGTTTTTT
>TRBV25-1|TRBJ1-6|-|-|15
CASSDSGRGGTPLHF
TGTGCCAGCAGTGATTCGGGCAGGGGAGGAACACCCCTCCACTTT
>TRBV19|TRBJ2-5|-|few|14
CASSIGGNQETQYF
TGTGCCAGTAGTATTGGAGGTAACCAAGAGACCCAGTACTTC
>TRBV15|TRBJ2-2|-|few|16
CATSRGMAMNTGELFF
TGTGCCACCAGCAGAGGGATGGCCATGAACACCGGGGAGCTGTTTTTT
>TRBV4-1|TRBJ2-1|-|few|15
CASSQARGDRNEQFF
TGCGCCAGCAGCCAGGCGAGGGGAGACAGAAATGAGCAGTTCTTC
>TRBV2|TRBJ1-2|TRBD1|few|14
CASSEADRGGGYTF
TGTGCCAGCAGTGAAGCCGACAGGGGAGGCGGCTACACCTTC
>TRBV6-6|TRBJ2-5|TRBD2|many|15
CASSFGLAGKETQYF
TGTGCCAGCAGCTTCGGACTAGCGGGGAAAGAGACCCAGTACTTC
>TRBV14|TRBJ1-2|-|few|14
CASSQVPTARGYTF
TGTGCCAGCAGCCAAGTCCCTACAGCGCGCGGCTACACCTTC
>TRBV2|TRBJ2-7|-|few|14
CASSDQSGPYEQYF
TGTGCCAGCAGTGACCAGTCCGGGCCCTACGAGCAGTACTTC
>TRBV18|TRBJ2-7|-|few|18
CASSPTQGTRVSPYEQYF
TGTGCCAGCTCTCCCACCCAAGGCACACGGGTATCCCCCTACGAGCAGTACTTC
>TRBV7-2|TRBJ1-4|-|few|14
CASSFGPTNEKLFF
TGTGCCAGCAGCTTCGGGCCAACTAATGAAAAACTGTTTTTT
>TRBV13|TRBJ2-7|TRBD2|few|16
CASSLRLAGGGYEQYF
TGTGCCAGCAGCCTCCGCTTAGCGGGGGGGGGATACGAGCAGTACTTC
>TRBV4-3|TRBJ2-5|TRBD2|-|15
CASSQDFAGEETQYF
TGCGCCAGCAGCCAAGATTTTGCGGGGGAAGAGACCCAGTACTTC
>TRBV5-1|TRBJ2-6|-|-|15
CASSFITSGANVLTF
TGCGCCAGCAGCTTCATCACGTCTGGGGCCAACGTCCTGACTTTC
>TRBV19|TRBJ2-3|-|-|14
CASSSETLWDTQYF
TGTGCCAGTAGTTCGGAGACCCTGTGGGATACGCAGTATTTT
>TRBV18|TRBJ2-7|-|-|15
CASSPPDRLTYEQYF
TGTGCCAGCTCACCACCAGACAGGTTGACCTACGAGCAGTACTTC
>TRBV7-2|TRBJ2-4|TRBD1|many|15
CASSSGTAIGNIQYF
TGTGCCAGCAGCTCCGGGACAGCGATAGGGAACATTCAGTACTTC
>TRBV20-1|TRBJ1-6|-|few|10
CSASGQFETF
TGCAGTGCTTCAGGACAGTTCGAGACCTTT
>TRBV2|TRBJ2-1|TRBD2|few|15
CASSDRTSGGNEQFF
TGTGCCAGCAGTGATCGGACTAGCGGGGGTAATGAGCAGTTCTTC
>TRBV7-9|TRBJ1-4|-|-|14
CATEGQLLNEKLFF
TGTGCCACTGAAGGACAGCTACTTAATGAAAAACTGTTTTTT
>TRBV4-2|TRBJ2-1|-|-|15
CASSQVSGTYNEQFF
TGTGCCAGCAGCCAAGTGTCGGGGACCTACAATGAGCAGTTCTTC
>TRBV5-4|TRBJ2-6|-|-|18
CASSLAPLNRVRANVLTF
TGTGCCAGCAGCTTGGCCCCCCTGAACAGGGTGCGAGCCAACGTCCTGACTTTC
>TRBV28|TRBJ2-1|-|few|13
CASSRGVYNEQFF
TGTGCCAGCAGTAGGGGGGTCTACAATGAGCAGTTCTTC
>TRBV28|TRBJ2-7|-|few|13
CASSQTISYEQYF
TGTGCCAGCAGTCAGACTATCTCCTACGAGCAGTACTTC
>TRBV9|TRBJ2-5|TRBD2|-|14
CASSGSGHQETQYF
TGTGCCAGCAGCGGTAGCGGGCACCAAGAGACCCAGTACTTC
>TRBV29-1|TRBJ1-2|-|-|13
CSVEDRGVRGYTF
TGCAGCGTTGAAGATCGGGGAGTTCGGGGCTACACCTTC
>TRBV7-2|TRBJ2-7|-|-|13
CASSLWVSYEQYF
TGTGCCAGCAGCTTATGGGTTTCCTACGAGCAGTACTTC
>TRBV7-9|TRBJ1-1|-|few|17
CASSLIELYGTETEAFF
TGTGCCAGCAGCTTAATTGAGTTGTATGGGACCGAAACTGAAGCTTTCTTT
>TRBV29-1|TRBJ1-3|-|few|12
CSVQGSGNTIYF
TGCAGCGTTCAAGGGTCTGGAAACACCATATATTTT
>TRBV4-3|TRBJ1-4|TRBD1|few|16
CASSQDLGTGNEKLFF
TGCGCCAGCAGCCAAGATTTAGGGACAGGGAATGAAAAACTGTTTTTT
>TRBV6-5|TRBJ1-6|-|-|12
CASSYYNSPLHF
TGTGCCAGCAGTTACTATAATTCACCCCTCCACTTT
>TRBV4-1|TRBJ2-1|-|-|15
CASSHSPRDYNEQFF
TGCGCCAGCAGCCATTCCCCCAGGGATTACAATGAGCAGTTCTTC
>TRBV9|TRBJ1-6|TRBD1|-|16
CASSEAGTGNNSPLHF
TGTGCCAGCAGCGAAGCCGGGACAGGGAATAATTCACCCCTCCACTTT
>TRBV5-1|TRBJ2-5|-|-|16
CASSLVGTDYQETQYF
TGCGCCAGCAGCTTGGTGGGGACGGACTACCAAGAGACCCAGTACTTC
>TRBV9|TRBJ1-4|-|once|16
CASSTTGREGGEKLFF
TGTGCCAGCAGCACCACAGGCAGGGAAGGGGGTGAAAAACTGTTTTTT
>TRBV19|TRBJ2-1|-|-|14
CASSIGTASNEQFF
TGTGCCAGTAGTATAGGAACTGCCTCCAATGAGCAGTTCTTC
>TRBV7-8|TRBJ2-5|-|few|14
CASSLGTVQETQYF
TGTGCCAGCAGCTTAGGGACAGTTCAAGAGACCCAGTACTTC
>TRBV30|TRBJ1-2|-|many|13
CAWSGWGRNGYTF
TGTGCCTGGAGTGGGTGGGGTAGGAATGGCTACACCTTC
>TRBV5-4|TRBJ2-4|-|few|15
CASSLYPGPLGIQYF
TGTGCCAGCAGCTTGTATCCAGGCCCGTTGGGCATTCAGTACTTC
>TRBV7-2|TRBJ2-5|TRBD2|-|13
CASSRAGEETQYF
TGTGCCAGCAGCCGTGCGGGGGAAGAGACCCAGTACTTC
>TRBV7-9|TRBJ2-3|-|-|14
CASSLAVRADTQYF
TGTGCCAGCAGCTTAGCTGTCCGGGCAGATACGCAGTATTTT
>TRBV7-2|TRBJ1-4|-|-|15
CASSPRLGWNEKLFF
TGTGCCAGCAGCCCTAGGCTAGGGTGGAATGAAAAACTGTTTTTT
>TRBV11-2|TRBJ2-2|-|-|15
CASSAVRGNTGELFF
TGTGCCAGCAGCGCCGTCCGAGGGAACACCGGGGAGCTGTTTTTT
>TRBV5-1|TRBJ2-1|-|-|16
CASSLLGLDSYNEQFF
TGCGCCAGCAGCTTACTCGGACTTGACTCCTACAATGAGCAGTTCTTC
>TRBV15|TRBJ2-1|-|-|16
CATSRDLVSGMNEQFF
TGTGCCACCAGCAGAGATCTTGTTAGCGGTATGAATGAGCAGTTCTTC
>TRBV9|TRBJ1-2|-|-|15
CASSVAPGGLYGYTF
TGTGCCAGCAGCGTAGCCCCGGGGGGGTTATATGGCTACACCTTC
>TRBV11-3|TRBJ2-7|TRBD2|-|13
CASSRAGPHEQYF
TGTGCCAGCAGCCGAGCGGGGCCCCACGAGCAGTACTTC
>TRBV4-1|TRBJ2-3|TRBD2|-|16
CASRSNQAGGLDTQYF
TGCGCCAGTAGGAGTAACCAAGCGGGGGGCTTAGATACGCAGTATTTT
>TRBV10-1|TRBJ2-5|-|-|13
CASSVGPQETQYF
TGCGCCAGCAGTGTAGGCCCTCAAGAGACCCAGTACTTC
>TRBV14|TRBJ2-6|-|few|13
CASSHAGANVLTF
TGTGCCAGCAGCCACGCCGGGGCCAACGTCCTGACTTTC
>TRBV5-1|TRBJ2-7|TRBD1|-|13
CASSRQGAEEQYF
TGCGCCAGCAGCCGACAGGGGGCTGAAGAGCAGTACTTC
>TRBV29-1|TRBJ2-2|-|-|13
CSVGGPDTGELFF
TGCAGCGTTGGGGGACCGGACACCGGGGAGCTGTTTTTT
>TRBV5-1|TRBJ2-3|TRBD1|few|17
CASSPWTGGPSTDTQYF
TGCGCCAGCAGCCCTTGGACAGGGGGGCCTAGCACAGATACGCAGTATTTT